This entry features one T cell receptor (beta chain) sequence. Antigen specificity is unknown. TCRdb independently ran MiXCR on the reads; one entry per CDR3 protein. The profile covers around 900,000 distinct CDR3 sequences, with roughly 30% appearing a single time and roughly 13% taken by the ten largest. This specimen belongs to a study of T cell repertoires in cytomegalovirus infection. At the level of the study: The study used recently identified HLA-C-restricted and well-studied HLA-B-restricted CMV epitopes.

The study, taken as a whole, reports: In two of eight donors, the top clonotype was HLA-C-restricted CMV-specific.

V shed 5 bases, J shed 9 bases, and the junction held 15 bases outside the gene matches. This CDR3 is 15 amino acids long. CDR1 and CDR2 (germline): LGHDT, YNNKEL (reference sequence). This clonotype was obtained from a human donor in good health (CMV status not recorded). Some clones in this sample may be carry-over from other donors' samples. The chain combines TRBV3-1 with TRBJ1-2; 7 bases are a match to TRBD1. Sequencing was performed on cultured CD8+ T cells from PBMCs, taken from culture after CMV antigen stimulation. The CDR3 loop is CASSSGQIGCPCYTF. CDR3 coding DNA: TGTGCCAGCAGCTCGGGACAGATTGGTTGTCCCTGCTACACCTTC.